These T cell receptor beta chains were read from a single sample in a study of immune evolution from preneoplasia to lung adenocarcinoma. Libraries were prepared by immunoSEQ multiplex PCR; TCRdb keeps only in-frame clonotypes and omits some of them. Of some 4,300 clones listed, over 70% are singletons. The sample taken for sequencing was FFPE adjacent normal lung tissue. These receptor sequences come from a donor aged 70 or older with lung adenocarcinoma. Both conserved end residues are trimmed from each CDR3.

v_call: TRBV6-5
j_call: TRBJ2-3
cdr3_aa: ASSNERSDTQY

v_call: TRBV6-6
j_call: TRBJ1-1
cdr3_aa: ASSGNRNTEAF

v_call: TRBV2
j_call: TRBJ2-7
cdr3_aa: ASSESRYEQY

v_call: TRBV29-1
j_call: TRBJ2-4
cdr3_aa: SGGRARGDIQY

v_call: TRBV30
j_call: TRBJ1-1
cdr3_aa: AWTTGRWNTEAF

v_call: TRBV5-4
j_call: TRBJ2-7
cdr3_aa: ASSASGTAPLEQY

v_call: TRBV6-1
j_call: TRBJ2-3
cdr3_aa: ASKPGATDTQY

v_call: TRBV15
j_call: TRBJ1-5
cdr3_aa: ATSRDGDGNQPQH

v_call: TRBV15
j_call: TRBJ1-2
cdr3_aa: ATSQDISNYGYT

v_call: TRBV11-2
j_call: TRBJ1-3
cdr3_aa: ASSLDQTAVSGNTIY

v_call: TRBV6-5
j_call: TRBJ1-1
cdr3_aa: ASTKPGTTEAF

v_call: TRBV5-6
j_call: TRBJ1-2
cdr3_aa: ASRRDSGRANYGYT

v_call: TRBV7-9
j_call: TRBJ2-5
cdr3_aa: ASSFLTSAKTQY

v_call: TRBV29-1
j_call: TRBJ1-1
cdr3_aa: SALKGTGRITEAF

v_call: TRBV29-1
j_call: TRBJ1-1
cdr3_aa: SVEPGLMNTEAF

v_call: TRBV2
j_call: TRBJ1-4
cdr3_aa: ASSDEQGGEKLF

v_call: TRBV21-1
j_call: TRBJ2-7
cdr3_aa: ASSKEATTSASYEQY

v_call: TRBV15
j_call: TRBJ1-2
cdr3_aa: ATSRDGPADGYT

v_call: TRBV9
j_call: TRBJ2-3
cdr3_aa: ASSVEGGDSSTDTQY

v_call: TRBV7-3
j_call: TRBJ2-7
cdr3_aa: ASSPGLGYEQY

v_call: TRBV7-2
j_call: TRBJ2-1
cdr3_aa: ASSLTGASYNEQF

v_call: TRBV7-9
j_call: TRBJ1-5
cdr3_aa: ASSLGWGVLNQPQH

v_call: TRBV6-6
j_call: TRBJ2-4
cdr3_aa: ASSYSIGTGANIQY

v_call: TRBV5-1
j_call: TRBJ2-1
cdr3_aa: ASSLTGQNPYNEQF